This TCR beta chain is from a study of control samples from healthy donors and cancer patients. The V and J ends lost 6 bases and 0 bases respectively, with 12 bases between them. CDR3 size: 14 residues. The germline V gene encodes CDR1 KGHSH and CDR2 LQKENI. Sequencing was performed with immunoSEQ multiplex PCR; in TCRdb, only in-frame clones are kept and a portion is missing. The data hold some 140,000 clones, with around 96% observed a single time. Sequencing input: blood. The rearrangement links TRBV18 to TRBJ2-7, with D tentatively TRBD1 (5 bases). This clonotype was sampled from a man between 40 and 49 years old in good health. CDR3 amino acids: CASSPSDSSYEQYF. The DNA for the CDR3 is TGTGCCAGCTCGCCCTCAGACAGCTCCTACGAGCAGTACTTC.